What follows describes a single T cell receptor beta chain. While CD8+ and CD4+ T cells were isolated negatively, TEMRA cells were enriched by FACS. The record originates from a study of CD8 T cells in Susac syndrome. The CDR3 extends over 16 amino acids. From germline, CDR1 is ENHRY and CDR2 SYGVKD. V lost 0 bases and J lost 4, with 14 bases in between. 0.5 to 1 ug RNA was reverse transcribed with random hexamers. The amplification used immunoSEQ multiplex PCR on TCR beta CDR3; it spanned 54 Vbeta and 13 Jbeta. Using its own MiXCR run on the immunoSEQ multiplex PCR reads, TCRdb lists one record per CDR3 protein. The repertoire consists of around 160,000 distinct CDR3 sequences, with 90% to 95% occurring once and the leading ten covering around 0.14%.

Input material: CD4+ T cells from PBMCs. The chain is built from TRBV10-3 and TRBJ2-3, with D possibly being TRBD1 or TRBD2 (5 bases each). The TCR was taken from a human donor in good health. The CDR3 spells CAISESRGVWPDTQYF. For the CDR3, the DNA is TGTGCCATCAGTGAGTCTCGAGGGGTATGGCCAGATACGCAGTATTTT.